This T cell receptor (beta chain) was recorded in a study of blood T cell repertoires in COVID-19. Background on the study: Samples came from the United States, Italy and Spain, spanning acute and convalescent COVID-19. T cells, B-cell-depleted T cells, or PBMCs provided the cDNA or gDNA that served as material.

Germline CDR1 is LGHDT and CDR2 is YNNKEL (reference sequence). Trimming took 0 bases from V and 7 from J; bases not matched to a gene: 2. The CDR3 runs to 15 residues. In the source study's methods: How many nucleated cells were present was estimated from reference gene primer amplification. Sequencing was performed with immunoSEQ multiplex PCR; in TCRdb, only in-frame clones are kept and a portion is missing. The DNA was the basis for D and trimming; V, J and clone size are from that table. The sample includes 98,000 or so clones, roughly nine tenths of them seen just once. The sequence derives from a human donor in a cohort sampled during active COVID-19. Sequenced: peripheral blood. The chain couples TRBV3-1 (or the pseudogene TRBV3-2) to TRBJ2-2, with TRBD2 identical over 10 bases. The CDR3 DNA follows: TGTGCCAGCAGCCAAGACGGACTAGCGGTCGGGGAGCTGTTTTTT. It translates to CASSQDGLAVGELFF.